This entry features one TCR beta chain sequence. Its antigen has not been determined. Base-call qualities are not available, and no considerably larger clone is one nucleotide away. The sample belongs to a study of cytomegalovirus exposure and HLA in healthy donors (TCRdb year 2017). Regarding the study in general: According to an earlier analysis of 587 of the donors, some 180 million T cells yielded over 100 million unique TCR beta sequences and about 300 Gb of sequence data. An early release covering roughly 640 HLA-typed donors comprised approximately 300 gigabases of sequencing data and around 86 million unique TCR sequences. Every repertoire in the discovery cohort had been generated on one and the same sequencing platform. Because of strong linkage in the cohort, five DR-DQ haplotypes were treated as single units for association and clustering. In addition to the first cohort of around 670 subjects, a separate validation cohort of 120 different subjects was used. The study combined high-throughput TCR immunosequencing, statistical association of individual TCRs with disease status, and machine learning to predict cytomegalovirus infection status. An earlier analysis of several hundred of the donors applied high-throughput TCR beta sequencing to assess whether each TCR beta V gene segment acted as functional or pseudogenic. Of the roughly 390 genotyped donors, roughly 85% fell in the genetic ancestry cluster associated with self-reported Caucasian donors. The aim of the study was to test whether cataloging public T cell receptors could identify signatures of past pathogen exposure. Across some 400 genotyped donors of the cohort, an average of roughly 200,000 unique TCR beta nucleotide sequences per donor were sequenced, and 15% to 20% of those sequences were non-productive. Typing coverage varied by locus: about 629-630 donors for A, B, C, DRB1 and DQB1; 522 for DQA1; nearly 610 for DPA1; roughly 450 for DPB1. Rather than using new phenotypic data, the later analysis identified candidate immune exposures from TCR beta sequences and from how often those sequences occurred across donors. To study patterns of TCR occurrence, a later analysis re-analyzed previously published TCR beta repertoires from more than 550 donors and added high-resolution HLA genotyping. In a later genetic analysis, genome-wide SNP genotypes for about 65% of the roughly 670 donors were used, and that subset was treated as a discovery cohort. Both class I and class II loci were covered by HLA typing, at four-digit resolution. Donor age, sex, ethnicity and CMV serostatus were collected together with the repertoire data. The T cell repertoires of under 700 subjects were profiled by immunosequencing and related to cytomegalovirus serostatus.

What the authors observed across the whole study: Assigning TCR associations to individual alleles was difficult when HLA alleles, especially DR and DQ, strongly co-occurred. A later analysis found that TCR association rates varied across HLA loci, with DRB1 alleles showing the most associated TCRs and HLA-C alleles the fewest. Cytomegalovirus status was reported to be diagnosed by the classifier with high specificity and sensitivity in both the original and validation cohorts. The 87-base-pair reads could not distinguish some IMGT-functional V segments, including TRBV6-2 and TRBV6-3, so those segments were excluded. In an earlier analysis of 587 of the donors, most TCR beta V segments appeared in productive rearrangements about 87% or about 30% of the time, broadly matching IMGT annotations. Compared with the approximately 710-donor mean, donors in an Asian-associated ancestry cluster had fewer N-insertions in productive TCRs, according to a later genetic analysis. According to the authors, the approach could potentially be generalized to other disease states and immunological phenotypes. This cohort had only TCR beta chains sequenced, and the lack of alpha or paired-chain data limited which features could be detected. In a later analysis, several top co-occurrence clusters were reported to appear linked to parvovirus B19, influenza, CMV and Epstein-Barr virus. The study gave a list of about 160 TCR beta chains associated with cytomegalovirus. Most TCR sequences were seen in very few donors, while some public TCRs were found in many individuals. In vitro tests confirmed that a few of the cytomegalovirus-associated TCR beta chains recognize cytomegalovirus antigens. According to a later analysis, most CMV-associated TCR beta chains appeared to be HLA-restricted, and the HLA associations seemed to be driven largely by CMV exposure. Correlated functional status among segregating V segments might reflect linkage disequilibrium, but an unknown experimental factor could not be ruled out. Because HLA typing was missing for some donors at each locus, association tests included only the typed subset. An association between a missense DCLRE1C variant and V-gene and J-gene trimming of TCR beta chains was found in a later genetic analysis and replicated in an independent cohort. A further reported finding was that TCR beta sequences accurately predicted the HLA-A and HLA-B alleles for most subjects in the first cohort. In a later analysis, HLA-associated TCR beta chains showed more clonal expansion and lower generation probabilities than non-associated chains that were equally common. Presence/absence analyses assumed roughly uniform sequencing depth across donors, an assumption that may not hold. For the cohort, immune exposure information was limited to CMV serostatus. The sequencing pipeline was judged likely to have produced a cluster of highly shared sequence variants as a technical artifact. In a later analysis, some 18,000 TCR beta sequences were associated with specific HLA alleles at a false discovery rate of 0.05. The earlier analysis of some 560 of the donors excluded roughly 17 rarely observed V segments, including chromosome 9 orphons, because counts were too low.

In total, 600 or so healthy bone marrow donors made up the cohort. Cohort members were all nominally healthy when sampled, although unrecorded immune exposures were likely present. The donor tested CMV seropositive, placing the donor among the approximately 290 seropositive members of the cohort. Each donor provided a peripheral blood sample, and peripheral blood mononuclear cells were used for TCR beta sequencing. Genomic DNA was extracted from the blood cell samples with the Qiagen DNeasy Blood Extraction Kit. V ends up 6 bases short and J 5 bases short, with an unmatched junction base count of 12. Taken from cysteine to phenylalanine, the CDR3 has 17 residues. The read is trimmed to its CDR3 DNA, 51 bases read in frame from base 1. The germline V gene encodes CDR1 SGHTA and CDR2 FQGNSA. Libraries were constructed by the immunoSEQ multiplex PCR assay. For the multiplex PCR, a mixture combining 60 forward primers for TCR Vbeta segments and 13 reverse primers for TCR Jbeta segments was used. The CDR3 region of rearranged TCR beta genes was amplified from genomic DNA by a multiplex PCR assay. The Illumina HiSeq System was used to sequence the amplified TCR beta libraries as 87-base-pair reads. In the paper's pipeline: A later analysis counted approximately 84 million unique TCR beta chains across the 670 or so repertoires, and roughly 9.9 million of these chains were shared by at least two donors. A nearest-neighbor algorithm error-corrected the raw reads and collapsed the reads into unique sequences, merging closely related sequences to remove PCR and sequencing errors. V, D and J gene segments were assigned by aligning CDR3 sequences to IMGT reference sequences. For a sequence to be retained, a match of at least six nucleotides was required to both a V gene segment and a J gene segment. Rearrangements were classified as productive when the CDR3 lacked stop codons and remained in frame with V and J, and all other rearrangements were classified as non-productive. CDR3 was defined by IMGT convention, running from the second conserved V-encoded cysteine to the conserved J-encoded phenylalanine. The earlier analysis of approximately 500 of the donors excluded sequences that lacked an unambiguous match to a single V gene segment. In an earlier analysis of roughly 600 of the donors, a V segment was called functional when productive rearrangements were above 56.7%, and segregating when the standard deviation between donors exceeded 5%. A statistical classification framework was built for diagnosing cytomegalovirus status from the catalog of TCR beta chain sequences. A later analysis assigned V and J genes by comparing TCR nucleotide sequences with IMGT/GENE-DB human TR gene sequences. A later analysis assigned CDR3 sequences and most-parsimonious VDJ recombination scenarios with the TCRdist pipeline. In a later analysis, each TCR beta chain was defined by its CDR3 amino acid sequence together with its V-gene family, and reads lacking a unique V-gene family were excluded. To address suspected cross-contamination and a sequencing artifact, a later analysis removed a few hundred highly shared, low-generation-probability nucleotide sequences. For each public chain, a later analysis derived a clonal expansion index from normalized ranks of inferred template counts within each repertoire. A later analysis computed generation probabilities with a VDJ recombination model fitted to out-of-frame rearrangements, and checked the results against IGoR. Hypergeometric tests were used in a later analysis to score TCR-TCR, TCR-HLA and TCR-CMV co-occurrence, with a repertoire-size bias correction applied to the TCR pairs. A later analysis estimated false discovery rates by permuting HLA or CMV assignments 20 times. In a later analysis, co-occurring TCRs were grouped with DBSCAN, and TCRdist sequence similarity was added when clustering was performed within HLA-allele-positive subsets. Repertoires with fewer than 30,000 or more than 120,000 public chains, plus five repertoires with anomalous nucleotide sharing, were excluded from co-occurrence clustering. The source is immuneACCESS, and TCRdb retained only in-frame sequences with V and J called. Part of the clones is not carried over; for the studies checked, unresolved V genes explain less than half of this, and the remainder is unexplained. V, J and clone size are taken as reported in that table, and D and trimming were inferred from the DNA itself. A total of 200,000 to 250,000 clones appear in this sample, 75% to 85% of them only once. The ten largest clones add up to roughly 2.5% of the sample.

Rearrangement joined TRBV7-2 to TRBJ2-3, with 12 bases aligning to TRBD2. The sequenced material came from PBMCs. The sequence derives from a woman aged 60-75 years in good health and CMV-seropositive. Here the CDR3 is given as CASSRRLAGGPGDTQYF. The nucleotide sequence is TGTGCCAGCAGTCGACGCCTAGCGGGGGGGCCGGGAGATACGCAGTATTTT. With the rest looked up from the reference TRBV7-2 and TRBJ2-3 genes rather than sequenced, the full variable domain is GAGVSQSPSNKVTEKGKDVELRCDPISGHTALYWYRQSLGQGLEFLIYFQGNSAPDKSGLPSDRFSAERTGGSVSTLTIQRTQQEDSAVYLCASSRRLAGGPGDTQYFGPGTRLTVL.